The 4 T cell receptor beta chains reported below all come from one sample, sequenced in a study of cytomegalovirus exposure and HLA in healthy donors. TCRdb keeps only in-frame clones here, not all; method: immunoSEQ multiplex PCR. This table has roughly 130,000 clones, around nine tenths appearing once. Source material: PBMCs. The receptors were gathered from a man aged 25 to 40 in good health and CMV-seronegative.

The CDR3 loop is CASSILAVSGNTIYF. The CDR3 coding sequence is TGTGCCAGTAGTATCCTTGCAGTCTCTGGAAACACCATATATTTT. This sequence joins TRBV19 and TRBJ1-3, with unresolved D. Germline V lookup: CDR1 LNHDA, CDR2 SQIVND (reference sequence). Trimming shortened V by 3 bases and J by 0 bases, and 9 bases separated the two germline ends. The length of the CDR3 is 15 residues.

The sample holds one count of this clone. As DNA, the CDR3 is TGCGCCAGCAGTGTTATGACCCGAGGGCCCAATGAGCAGTTCTTC. Protein sequence: CASSVMTRGPNEQFF. The gene calls are TRBV10-2 and TRBJ2-1; D perhaps matches TRBD2 (5 bases). CDR3 length equals 15 residues. Germline V gene data show CDR1 as WSHSY and CDR2 as SAAADI. The ends were cut back, 4 bases at V and 6 bases at J, with 16 bases in the middle.

The CDR3 protein is CASRGRRANYGYTF. The CDR3 bases are TGTGCCAGCAGAGGACGGCGGGCTAACTATGGCTACACCTTC. The genes are TRBV6-5 and TRBJ1-2, with no clear D. Deletions cut 6 bases from V and 0 bases from J, with 11 bases between. CDR1 MNHEY and CDR2 SVGAGI come from the germline V gene. The CDR3 is made up of 14 amino acids.

This rearrangement joins TRBV6-1 to TRBJ2-1; 11 bases match TRBD2. This CDR3 is built from 15 residues. V lost 0 bases, J lost 10 bases, and 5 bases stayed unmatched. The germline gives CDR1 MNHNS, CDR2 SASEGT. This chain's CDR3 is CASSEAGLAVSEQFF. The CDR3 coding sequence is TGTGCCAGCAGTGAAGCGGGACTAGCGGTGTCGGAGCAGTTCTTC.